This T cell receptor beta chain was sequenced for a study of T cell clonotyping in hematopoietic cell transplantation. Findings and limits, study-wide: No sorting was done, leaving CD4 and CD8 contributions mixed.

Time point indicated: recipient sample about 28 days before transplant, after cytoreduction. Blood collection times were about day -28 and days 30, 100, 180 posttransplant. This clone was seen once. Its antigen is as yet unknown. TCRdb's table, derived via immunoSEQ multiplex PCR, lists solely in-frame clones and lacks some. Of 15,000 to 20,000 clones in the sample, about 84% were seen once. Here the sequenced sample was peripheral blood mononuclear cells, taken before stem cell transplant. This TCR was sampled from a man aged 50-59 years with acute myeloid leukemia. Some clones in this sample may be carry-over from other donors' samples.

The CDR3 bases are TGTGCCAGCAGCCAAGTGGCGGGGAGGAATGAAAAACTGTTTTTT. Translation: CASSQVAGRNEKLFF. The rearrangement uses TRBV4-2 and TRBJ1-4; D unclear. This CDR3 comprises 15 residues. V gave up 1 base and J gave up 5 bases, with 11 bases separating them. The V gene's germline CDR1 is LGHNA and CDR2 YNFKEQ.